One and the same sample provided the 10 T cell receptor beta chains below, sequenced in a study of T cell clusters in autoimmune cytopenias. Each sample's input was about 250 ng genomic DNA, roughly 38,000 genome equivalents. One tube held mixed TRB-A and TRB-B primer pools for touch-down PCR. From its re-call of the multiplex PCR reads, TCRdb lists each CDR3 protein once, without DNA. The specimen's table records about 3,000 distinct CDR3 sequences. Source material: peripheral blood. The receptors stem from a human donor with an autoimmune cytopenia or autoimmune hepatitis (not recorded which).

In terms of frequency, this clonotype is medium-sized (0.01 to 0.1%). The CDR3 loop is CASSHGAAMSEQFF. V and J are TRBV19 and TRBJ2-1; TCRdb selects TRBD1, and the lack of DNA leaves this call unchecked. CDR3 length: 14 amino acids. CDR1 and CDR2 from the germline V gene are LNHDA and SQIVND (reference sequence).

The J gene is TRBJ2-1, the V gene TRBV7-4; as DNA is missing, the TRBD1 call by TCRdb cannot be tested. Germline V CDR1 and CDR2: SGHVT, SQSDAQ. CDR3 length equals 14 residues. The CDR3 loop is CASSLAVRGREQFF. The variable domain in full, completed from reference TRBV7-4 and TRBJ2-1, reads GAGVSQSPRYKVAKRGRDVALRCDSISGHVTLYWYRQTLGQGSEVLTYSQSDAQRDKSGRPSGRFSAERPERSVSTLKIQRTEQGDSAVYLCASSLAVRGREQFFGPGTRLTVL.

The V and J genes are TRBV7-9 and TRBJ1-1. The length of the CDR3 is 16 residues. Germline CDR1 is SEHNR and CDR2 is FQNEAQ (reference sequence). This chain's CDR3 is CASSPPIPPDSTEAFF.

According to its frequency, this clonotype is medium-sized. The chain's CDR3 is CASSLAGVGQYF. The rearrangement joins TRBV19 to TRBJ2-7; TCRdb's D gene call, TRBD2, goes unchecked for lack of DNA. The CDR3 has 12 residues. Per the germline V gene, CDR1 is LNHDA and CDR2 is SQIVND (reference sequence).

By frequency, this clonotype is medium-sized. This sequence joins TRBV28 and TRBJ2-7; TCRdb returns TRBD1, unconfirmable since there is no DNA. This CDR3 comprises 14 residues. Germline CDR1 reads MDHEN; CDR2 reads SYDVKM. The CDR3 is CASSPQGSGYEQYF.

This clonotype shows up as medium-sized by frequency. V is TRBV14 and J is TRBJ2-1; TCRdb names TRBD2, which stays unverified in the absence of DNA. This CDR3 has 16 amino acids. CDR1 and CDR2 from the germline V gene are SGHDN and FVKESK. The CDR3 loop reads CASSHIAGWAYNEQFF.

The V and J genes are TRBV5-6 and TRBJ2-5; TCRdb calls TRBD2, which cannot be checked without DNA. This CDR3 spans 16 amino acids. Germline CDR1 and CDR2: SGHDT and YYEEEE. The CDR3 is CASSWGTSGSLGTQYF.

Measured by frequency, this clonotype is medium-sized. This chain uses TRBV19 with TRBJ1-2. Germline assignment: CDR1 LNHDA and CDR2 SQIVND (reference sequence). The CDR3 contains 13 residues. The CDR3: CASSLQHNYGYTF.

The genes are TRBV7-9 and TRBJ2-4; TCRdb designates TRBD2, a call that cannot be tested without DNA. This CDR3 has 16 amino acids. CDR1 is SEHNR, CDR2 FQNEAQ, per germline (reference sequence). The CDR3 spells CASSSIAALAKNIQYF.

The chain uses TRBV28 and TRBJ1-2. The CDR3 has 14 residues. Germline lookup yields CDR1 MDHEN and CDR2 SYDVKM. CDR3 loop: CASSPMGGYYGYTF.